The T cell receptor (beta chain) described here comes from a study of immune evolution from preneoplasia to lung adenocarcinoma. The CDR3 spans 13 residues. Looked up from germline, CDR1 is SNHLY and CDR2 is FYNNEI. Trimming removed 11 bases from V and 0 bases from J, with 10 bases in between. Produced via immunoSEQ multiplex PCR; TCRdb's table is partial and in-frame only. In the table there are some 10,000 clones, roughly 80% of which are singletons. Sequenced sample: FFPE minimally invasive lung adenocarcinoma tissue. The chain uses TRBV2 and TRBJ1-4, with no clear D. The receptor was isolated from a person between 65 and 80 years old with lung adenocarcinoma. In nucleotides, the CDR3 is TGTGCCGCCAGGCGTGCAACTAATGAAAAACTGTTTTTT. This sequence encodes CAARRATNEKLFF.